The 16 T cell receptor beta chains in this list originate from one sample, sequenced in a study of sequential checkpoint blockade in melanoma (dated by TCRdb to 2018 to 2020). The sample's treatment or condition label is to be understood as: randomized to nivolumab then ipilimumab (arm A) or the reverse (arm B). Library preparation used the immunoSEQ multiplex PCR assay. Not all clones reach the TCRdb copy of this immuneACCESS table, which keeps in-frame sequences only. Checked studies attribute under half of the gap to unresolved V genes and leave the rest unexplained. This sample has about 4,600 clones in its table, and approximately 60% of those were observed once. The ten largest clones represent approximately 23% of the sample. Material: CD8+ T cells sorted from blood (inferred from file names), obtained from a patient given nivolumab and ipilimumab in sequence. The receptor set was obtained from a human donor with melanoma.

This chain joins TRBV21-1 and TRBJ2-7; TRBD2 is the table's D call, not checked against the DNA. TRBV21-1 is a known pseudogene. The CDR3 length is 16 residues. CDR3 amino acids: CASSKVRAGVIYEQYF. CDR3 nucleotide sequence: TGTGCCAGCAGCAAAGTCCGGGCGGGAGTTATCTACGAGCAGTACTTC.

In this sample, this clone turned up once. The chain couples TRBV30 to TRBJ2-5; possibly TRBD2 for D (5 bases). Germline-derived CDR1 and CDR2 are GTSNPN and SVGIG (reference sequence). The V end lost 5 bases, the J end lost 5 bases, and 21 bases lay between the germline ends. The CDR3 runs to 15 residues. The CDR3 protein is CAWALGLAISETQYF. Here the CDR3 DNA reads TGTGCCTGGGCCTTAGGTCTAGCAATAAGCGAGACCCAGTACTTC.

This clone was counted between two and nine times. This chain links TRBV7-2 with TRBJ1-1; D unclear. The CDR3 spans 12 residues. The germline V gene encodes CDR1 SGHTA and CDR2 FQGNSA. The V end lost 5 bases, the J end lost 4 bases, and 8 bases lay between the germline ends. The chain's CDR3 is CASSPRSTEAFF. CDR3 sequence (DNA): TGTGCCAGCAGCCCACGGAGCACTGAAGCTTTCTTT.

This clone has just a few counts. The chain is built from TRBV27 and TRBJ2-1; TRBD1 matches 9 bases. Trimming took 5 bases from V and 8 from J; bases not matched to a gene: 19. Germline V gene data show CDR1 as MNHEY and CDR2 as SMNVEV (reference sequence). CDR3 length: 18 residues. CDR3 DNA sequence: TGTGCCAGCAGTCCACTAATCACACAGGGGGCGCAATCCCATGAGCAGTTCTTC. Residues: CASSPLITQGAQSHEQFF.

This clone has just a few counts. This chain links TRBV27 with TRBJ2-7, with 8 bases identical to TRBD2. The germline V gene encodes CDR1 MNHEY and CDR2 SMNVEV (reference sequence). Unmatched junction bases numbered 5, after V lost 3 bases and J lost 7 bases. The CDR3 is made up of 13 amino acids. This CDR3 is CASSFGREREQYF. In DNA, the CDR3 is TGTGCCAGCAGTTTCGGGAGGGAACGGGAGCAGTACTTC.

The chain couples TRBV28 to TRBJ2-7, with 7 bases lining up with TRBD2. The V gene end was trimmed by 4 bases and the J gene end by 7 bases; junction bases not matched to a gene: 7. In germline, CDR1 is MDHEN, CDR2 SYDVKM. This CDR3 has 13 amino acids. The CDR3 region has the DNA TGTGCCAGCAGTTCCAGCGGGACGATTGAGCAGTACTTC. Translation gives CASSSSGTIEQYF.

The chain carries TRBV30 and TRBJ2-7; possibly TRBD2 for D (6 bases). V lost 0 bases to trimming and J lost 4 bases, with 10 bases between them. This CDR3 has 13 amino acids. Per the germline V gene, CDR1 is GTSNPN and CDR2 is SVGIG (reference sequence). CDR3 sequence (DNA): TGTGCCTGGAGTGTAGGAGGGAATTACGAGCAGTACTTC. This sequence encodes CAWSVGGNYEQYF.

The J gene is TRBJ1-3, the V gene TRBV30; 7 nucleotides agree with TRBD1. This CDR3 comprises 16 residues. CDR1 is GTSNPN, CDR2 SVGIG, per germline (reference sequence). J was trimmed by 4 bases and V by 2 bases; bases with no gene match: 11. In nucleotides, the CDR3 is TGTGCCTGGAGTATGGGAGTAGGGGGCACGGGAAACACCATATATTTT. Amino acid sequence: CAWSMGVGGTGNTIYF.

J is TRBJ2-7 and V is TRBV28, with 7 bases matching TRBD1. V shed 5 bases and J 5 bases; nucleotides not matched to a gene: 6. There are 13 residues in the CDR3. CDR1 is MDHEN and CDR2 is SYDVKM in the germline V gene. The CDR3 is CASSLTGVDEQYF. The CDR3 DNA reads TGTGCCAGCAGTCTCACAGGGGTGGACGAGCAGTACTTC.

This clone was seen a handful of times. The chain is built from TRBV19 and TRBJ2-7, with D maybe TRBD1 (5 bases). Germline V gives CDR1 LNHDA, CDR2 SQIVND (reference sequence). The V end was cut by 7 bases, the J end by 2 bases, with 9 bases between. There are 12 residues in the CDR3. The CDR3, as DNA: TGTGCCAGTATGGGGCAGGCCTACGAGCAGTACTTC. Its protein product is CASMGQAYEQYF.

The CDR3 loop is CASSFQTGVTGELFF. The DNA of the CDR3 is TGTGCCAGCAGCTTTCAGACAGGGGTCACCGGGGAGCTGTTTTTT. The rearrangement links TRBV7-6 to TRBJ2-2, with 8 bases matching TRBD1. V was clipped by 3 bases and J by 4 bases; unmatched bases: 4. The CDR3 has 15 amino acids. Germline V lookup: CDR1 SGHVS, CDR2 FNYEAQ.

This clone is a singleton in its sample. The rearrangement uses TRBV28 and TRBJ2-7, with D maybe TRBD1 (7 bases). The V and J ends lost 7 bases and 3 bases respectively, with 16 bases between them. Germline V gives CDR1 MDHEN, CDR2 SYDVKM. The CDR3 sequence is 14 residues long. Here the CDR3 reads CASTSDREVYEQYF. In DNA form, the CDR3 reads TGTGCCAGCACTAGTGACAGGGAGGTCTACGAGCAGTACTTC.

This clone was found a few times. This chain connects TRBV27 to TRBJ1-2; the D is unclear. From germline, CDR1 is MNHEY and CDR2 SMNVEV (reference sequence). This CDR3 has 15 amino acids. Deletions cut 2 bases from V and 0 bases from J, with 10 bases between. The CDR3 loop is CASSLQAGTNYGYTF. Here the CDR3 DNA reads TGTGCCAGCAGTTTACAGGCAGGCACTAACTATGGCTACACCTTC.

The chain recombines TRBV7-9 with TRBJ2-1; 8 positions match TRBD2. After removal of 6 bases from V and 5 bases from J, the junction contained 15 bases not matched to a gene. CDR1 is SEHNR, CDR2 FQNEAQ, per germline (reference sequence). There are 17 residues in the CDR3. CDR3 protein: CASRIPSMTSAHNEQFF. The CDR3 coding sequence is TGTGCCAGCAGGATTCCCTCGATGACTAGCGCCCACAATGAGCAGTTCTTC. The variable domain in full, completed from reference TRBV7-9 and TRBJ2-1, reads DTGVSQNPRHKITKRGQNVTFRCDPISEHNRLYWYRQTLGQGPEFLTYFQNEAQLEKSRLLSDRFSAERPKGSFSTLEIQRTEQGDSAMYLCASRIPSMTSAHNEQFFGPGTRLTVL.

This clone was counted a few times. The chain has TRBV5-6 and TRBJ2-7; maybe TRBD1 (5 bases). Germline CDR1 reads SGHDT; CDR2 reads YYEEEE. Trimming shortened V by 4 bases and J by 2 bases, and 13 bases separated the two germline ends. CDR3 length equals 14 residues. DNA for the CDR3: TGTGCCAGCAGCCCAGCAGGGTCCGCCTACGAGCAGTACTTC. The encoded protein is CASSPAGSAYEQYF.

This clone was seen more than once but under ten times. The chain is built from TRBV9 and TRBJ2-6; 8 bases match TRBD1. J was trimmed by 2 bases and V by 3 bases; bases with no gene match: 4. The CDR3 has 16 residues. The germline V gene encodes CDR1 SGDLS and CDR2 YYNGEE. In nucleotides, the CDR3 is TGTGCCAGCAGCGAAGCGACAGGGGCTGGGGCCAACGTCCTGACTTTC. Amino acid sequence: CASSEATGAGANVLTF.